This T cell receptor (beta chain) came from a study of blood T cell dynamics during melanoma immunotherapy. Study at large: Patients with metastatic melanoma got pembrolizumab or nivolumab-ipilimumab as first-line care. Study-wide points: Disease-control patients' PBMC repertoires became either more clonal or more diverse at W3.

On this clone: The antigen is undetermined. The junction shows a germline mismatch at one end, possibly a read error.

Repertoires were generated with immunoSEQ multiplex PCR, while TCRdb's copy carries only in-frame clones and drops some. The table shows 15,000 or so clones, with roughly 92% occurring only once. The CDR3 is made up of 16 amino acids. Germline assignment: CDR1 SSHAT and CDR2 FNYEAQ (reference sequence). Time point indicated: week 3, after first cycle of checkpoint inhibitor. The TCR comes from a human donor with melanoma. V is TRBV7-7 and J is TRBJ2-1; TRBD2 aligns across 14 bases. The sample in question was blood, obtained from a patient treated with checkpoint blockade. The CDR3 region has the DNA TGTGCTAGCAGCTCGACTAGCGGGGGGGCGTGGAATGAGCAGTTCTTC. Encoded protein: CASSSTSGGAWNEQFF.